This T cell receptor beta chain was captured in a study of OX40 agonist ivuxolimab in advanced cancers. In the study overall: Three individuals attained partial responses, comprising one hepatocellular carcinoma case and two cutaneous melanoma cases.

Notes on this clone: No antigen is known for it.

Method: immunoSEQ multiplex PCR; TCRdb's copy keeps in-frame clones and lacks some. The sample records under 15,000 clones, nearly 85% being singletons. Study results and limitations: Dose levels from 0.1 to 3.0 mg/kg saw CD4+ and CD8+ blood T cells expand clonally by week 6.

The V and J ends lost 6 bases and 1 base, in that order; junction bases with no gene match: 8. Germline V lookup: CDR1 SEHNR, CDR2 FQNEAQ (reference sequence). This CDR3 is built from 16 residues. V usage is TRBV7-9 and J usage is TRBJ2-4, with 8 bases lining up with TRBD1. This specimen consisted of CD4+ or CD8+ T cells sorted from blood, obtained in a trial of the OX40 agonist ivuxolimab. This TCR was sampled from an adult with an advanced solid tumor such as melanoma, head and neck, liver or kidney cancer. In DNA form, the CDR3 reads TGTGCCAGCAGTAGACAGGGGAGTCGGGCCAAAAACATTCAGTACTTC. Translated, it gives CASSRQGSRAKNIQYF.